Listed below are T cell receptor beta chains from one sample, sequenced in a study of memory CD4+ T cells and cytomegalovirus serostatus. The protocol was immunoSEQ multiplex PCR, while the TCRdb copy is restricted to in-frame clones and leaves out a portion. The table lists about 82,000 clones, 80% of them singletons, with less than 0.85% in the top ten. Source material: memory CD4+ T cells from blood. All receptors derive from an adult in good health and CMV-seronegative. Each CDR3 is given with its conserved first and last residue. The D gene is left open where the match is weak. Rows give clone size only sometimes, using once, few, many, or a class for an expanded clone.

v_call	d_call	clone_size	j_call	cdr3_aa	cdr3_nt
TRBV5-1	TRBD1	.	TRBJ1-4	CASSDGTAREKLFF	TGCGCCAGCAGCGACGGGACAGCGAGGGAAAAACTGTTTTTT
TRBV6-1	TRBD2	.	TRBJ2-6	CVSRLGGAGANVLTF	TGTGTTTCGCGCTTGGGGGGGGCTGGGGCCAACGTCCTGACTTTC
TRBV19	.	.	TRBJ1-1	CASSIGENTEAFF	TGTGCCAGTAGTATTGGGGAGAACACTGAAGCTTTCTTT
TRBV6-5	.	few	TRBJ1-6	CASRLGGLDNSPLHF	TGTGCCAGCCGATTGGGGGGTTTGGATAATTCACCCCTCCACTTT
TRBV27	.	.	TRBJ1-2	CASSFGQGDGYTF	TGTGCCAGCAGTTTCGGGCAGGGAGATGGCTACACCTTC
TRBV7-2	.	.	TRBJ1-6	CASSLVTQNSPLHF	TGTGCCAGCAGCTTAGTGACGCAGAATTCACCCCTCCACTTT
TRBV18	TRBD1	.	TRBJ1-3	CASSRDRGGNTIYF	TGTGCCAGCTCAAGGGACAGGGGAGGAAACACCATATATTTT
TRBV5-1	TRBD1	.	TRBJ2-1	CASSYRTGVREQFF	TGCGCCAGCAGCTACAGGACAGGGGTTCGAGAGCAGTTCTTC
TRBV19	.	.	TRBJ1-1	CASSIVGDSRAEAFF	TGTGCCAGTAGTATAGTGGGCGACAGCAGAGCTGAAGCTTTCTTT
TRBV29-1	.	.	TRBJ2-1	CSVSALEQFF	TGCAGCGTTTCCGCTTTGGAGCAGTTCTTC
TRBV7-3	.	.	TRBJ2-7	CASSQGPAYEQYF	TGTGCCAGCAGCCAGGGACCCGCCTACGAGCAGTACTTC
TRBV9	.	.	TRBJ2-3	CASSPHPGADTQYF	TGTGCCAGCAGCCCCCACCCGGGGGCAGATACGCAGTATTTT
TRBV6-1	.	.	TRBJ1-2	CASSEANGGEGYTF	TGTGCCAGCAGTGAAGCGAACGGGGGGGAAGGCTACACCTTC
TRBV10-3	TRBD1	.	TRBJ2-7	CAISESGQGNVGQYF	TGTGCCATCAGTGAGTCGGGACAGGGGAACGTAGGGCAGTACTTC
TRBV7-8	.	once	TRBJ1-6	CASSLANQGINSPLHF	TGTGCCAGCAGCTTAGCTAACCAGGGAATTAATTCACCCCTCCACTTT
TRBV30	.	once	TRBJ1-4	CAWSVAGAEKLFF	TGTGCCTGGAGTGTGGCGGGCGCTGAAAAACTGTTTTTT
TRBV4-1	.	.	TRBJ1-6	CASSQDRDAPLHF	TGCGCCAGCAGCCAAGATCGTGACGCACCCCTCCACTTT
TRBV15	TRBD2	.	TRBJ2-3	CATRASGNTDTQYF	TGTGCCACCAGGGCTAGCGGGAACACAGATACGCAGTATTTT
TRBV19	TRBD2	.	TRBJ2-4	CASSSRLAGGLNIQYF	TGTGCCAGTAGTTCAAGACTAGCGGGGGGGCTAAACATTCAGTACTTC
TRBV7-2	.	few	TRBJ1-6	CASRAAKFAINSPLHF	TGTGCCAGCAGAGCCGCTAAGTTTGCGATCAATTCACCCCTCCACTTT
TRBV19	TRBD1	once	TRBJ1-1	CASLAKGQGLTEAFF	TGTGCCAGTCTCGCGAAGGGACAGGGTCTCACTGAAGCTTTCTTT
TRBV30	.	.	TRBJ2-7	CAWSGTDEQYF	TGTGCCTGGAGTGGGACAGACGAGCAGTACTTC
TRBV2	.	.	TRBJ1-2	CASSEPREVGGYTF	TGTGCCAGCAGCGAACCTCGGGAGGTGGGTGGCTACACCTTC
TRBV30	.	.	TRBJ1-1	CAWKMRGRATEAFF	TGTGCCTGGAAAATGCGGGGAAGGGCCACTGAAGCTTTCTTT
TRBV29-1	.	.	TRBJ2-7	CSVGVSYEQYF	TGCAGCGTTGGGGTTTCCTACGAGCAGTACTTC
TRBV6-6	TRBD2	.	TRBJ2-2	CASTRTRPSGELFF	TGTGCCAGCACCCGGACTAGGCCGTCCGGGGAGCTGTTTTTT
TRBV11-2	.	few	TRBJ2-5	CASSRDYQETQYF	TGTGCCAGCAGCCGAGACTACCAAGAGACCCAGTACTTC
TRBV30	TRBD1	few	TRBJ1-4	CAWRSRGQVDEKLFF	TGTGCCTGGAGATCCAGGGGGCAGGTGGATGAAAAACTGTTTTTT
TRBV7-6	TRBD2	once	TRBJ2-3	CASSRSGGSDTQYF	TGTGCCAGCAGCCGAAGCGGGGGTTCGGATACGCAGTATTTT
TRBV7-2	.	once	TRBJ2-3	CASSLGVRGVTQYF	TGTGCCAGCAGCCTAGGGGTTCGCGGGGTTACGCAGTATTTT
TRBV2	TRBD1	.	TRBJ1-1	CASSYRTGLPEAFF	TGTGCCAGCAGCTACCGGACAGGGCTCCCTGAAGCTTTCTTT
TRBV11-1	.	.	TRBJ1-1	CASSRLGGSTEAFF	TGTGCCAGCAGCCGACTCGGGGGGAGCACTGAAGCTTTCTTT
TRBV5-1	TRBD2	.	TRBJ2-3	CASSQRSGTSFLADTQYF	TGCGCCAGCAGCCAACGTAGCGGGACTTCTTTCCTGGCAGATACGCAGTATTTT
TRBV6-1	.	.	TRBJ2-7	CASSEGATTPYEQYF	TGTGCCAGCAGTGAGGGGGCCACAACGCCTTACGAGCAGTACTTC
TRBV2	TRBD2	.	TRBJ2-5	CASRPTSGGAQETQYF	TGTGCCAGCAGACCCACTAGCGGGGGGGCCCAAGAGACCCAGTACTTC
TRBV18	.	.	TRBJ1-2	CASSPVASNYGYTF	TGTGCCAGCTCACCAGTGGCCAGCAACTATGGCTACACCTTC
TRBV7-3	.	.	TRBJ2-1	CASSPQPYNEQFF	TGTGCCAGCAGCCCGCAGCCTTACAATGAGCAGTTCTTC
TRBV2	TRBD2	.	TRBJ2-6	CASRLGGDSGANVLTF	TGTGCCAGCAGGCTCGGGGGGGACTCTGGGGCCAACGTCCTGACTTTC
TRBV15	.	.	TRBJ1-1	CATSRKGDEAFF	TGTGCCACCAGCAGAAAGGGGGATGAAGCTTTCTTT
TRBV30	.	.	TRBJ1-4	CAWSVLSRVGKLFF	TGTGCCTGGAGTGTACTCAGCAGGGTTGGAAAACTGTTTTTT
TRBV28	.	.	TRBJ2-7	CASSFGGTRYEQYF	TGTGCCAGCAGTTTTGGGGGTACGAGGTACGAGCAGTACTTC
TRBV4-1	.	.	TRBJ2-7	CASSQDYRQSGLYEQYF	TGCGCCAGCAGCCAAGATTATCGGCAGAGTGGGCTCTACGAGCAGTACTTC
TRBV7-8	TRBD2	.	TRBJ2-3	CASSLDRGLAGMTDTQYF	TGTGCCAGCAGCTTAGATCGGGGACTAGCGGGGATGACAGATACGCAGTATTTT
TRBV9	.	.	TRBJ1-2	CASSVDGDYGYTF	TGTGCCAGCAGCGTAGACGGAGACTATGGCTACACCTTC
TRBV10-3	.	.	TRBJ2-2	CAISVSPGPNTGELFF	TGTGCCATCAGTGTCTCTCCCGGTCCGAACACCGGGGAGCTGTTTTTT
TRBV7-2	TRBD1	.	TRBJ1-5	CASSLERAGGQPQHF	TGTGCCAGCAGCTTAGAGAGAGCAGGGGGTCAGCCCCAGCATTTT
TRBV10-2	.	.	TRBJ2-1	CASSGLANNEQFF	TGCGCCAGCAGTGGGCTAGCCAACAATGAGCAGTTCTTC
TRBV29-1	TRBD1	.	TRBJ1-2	CSVGTGGDGYTF	TGCAGCGTGGGGACAGGGGGTGATGGCTACACCTTC
TRBV5-1	.	.	TRBJ1-2	CASSEDSTYGYTF	TGCGCCAGCAGCGAGGACAGCACGTATGGCTACACCTTC
TRBV11-2	TRBD1	.	TRBJ1-2	CASSLQQGVGGYTF	TGTGCCAGCAGCTTGCAACAGGGGGTAGGGGGCTACACCTTC
TRBV7-8	TRBD1	.	TRBJ1-6	CASSLRQGNSPLHF	TGTGCCAGCAGCTTAAGACAGGGGAATTCACCCCTCCACTTT
TRBV4-1	.	.	TRBJ1-6	CASSQDAGTRNSPLHF	TGCGCCAGCAGCCAAGATGCGGGCACGAGGAATTCACCCCTCCACTTT
TRBV6-5	TRBD2	few	TRBJ2-1	CASRQAGESYNEQFF	TGTGCCAGCAGGCAAGCGGGGGAATCCTACAATGAGCAGTTCTTC
TRBV30	.	.	TRBJ1-1	CAWSPWGEEAFF	TGTGCCTGGAGCCCCTGGGGGGAGGAAGCTTTCTTT
TRBV5-1	TRBD2	.	TRBJ2-4	CASSLGGGNDIQYF	TGCGCCAGCAGCTTGGGGGGGGGAAATGACATTCAGTACTTC
TRBV28	TRBD1	.	TRBJ1-1	CASSFSGQGNTEAFF	TGTGCCAGCAGTTTCTCAGGACAGGGAAACACTGAAGCTTTCTTT
TRBV6-1	.	.	TRBJ1-2	CASNQPGTYGYTF	TGTGCCAGCAACCAGCCCGGGACCTATGGCTACACCTTC
TRBV18	.	.	TRBJ1-5	CASSPSRGNQPQHF	TGTGCCAGCTCACCTTCCAGGGGAAATCAGCCCCAGCATTTT
TRBV2	.	.	TRBJ2-5	CASSDRFRDTQYF	TGTGCCAGCAGCGACAGATTCAGGGATACCCAGTACTTC